The clone carrying this T cell receptor beta chain was recorded a few times. Its target is unknown. This record comes from a study of T cells in tumors after PD-1 blockade. The wider study: Prior checkpoint blockade, systemic immunosuppressant use, or anti-cancer therapy within 4 weeks excluded patients. A subset received ongoing vismodegib 150 mg daily alongside anti-PD-1 therapy. On average, peripheral blood gave under 150,000 TCR templates and tens of thousands of unique clonotypes. Study-wide findings and caveats: About 41% of tumor TCR clonotypes were also found in blood.

The table came from immunoSEQ multiplex PCR; TCRdb's copy has only in-frame clones and leaves some out. The sample lists 45,000 to 60,000 clones; more than 65% were seen once. CDR1 is LNHDA, CDR2 SQIVND, per germline (reference sequence). Trimming stripped 0 bases from V and 4 bases from J, with 9 bases between. This CDR3 has 14 residues. This chain uses TRBV19 with TRBJ1-1; no reliable D call. The starting material was PBMCs, obtained before anti-PD-1 therapy. The sequence was collected from a human donor with advanced basal cell or squamous cell carcinoma (not recorded which). The CDR3, as DNA: TGTGCCAGTAGTATAGAGAGCGGGTTCACTGAAGCTTTCTTT. It codes for CASSIESGFTEAFF.